This T cell receptor beta chain was identified during a study of blood T cell repertoires in COVID-19 (TCRdb year 2020). In terms of the full investigation: Samples from collaborators originated in the United States, Italy and Spain and spanned both the acute and convalescent phases of COVID-19. The material from the prospective study consisted of cDNA or gDNA derived from T cells, B-cell-depleted T cells, or PBMCs. Subjects who had been exposed to COVID-19, were actively infected with it, or had recovered from it provided the deeply sampled blood TCRbeta repertoires that made up the dataset. The repertoires were released in a freely available public database meant as a resource for research on the immune response to SARS-CoV-2. The samples were drawn from two sources: the first 160 participants of the ongoing ImmuneRACE study, and fewer than 1,500 subjects contributed by 6 global collaborators. The sample metadata nearly always contained a de-identified subject ID, COVID-19 status, age in years and sex. Where available, HLA class I and class II types were obtained from metadata supplied by the sample provider rather than from assay-based typing. Results and caveats for the whole study, not just this receptor: Clinical and demographic metadata were provided uncurated, with the amount varying by source and participant.

TCRbeta CDR3 regions were amplified from genomic DNA using the immunoSEQ Assay, a bias-controlled multiplex PCR. Under the source paper's analysis protocol: The number of nucleated cells in each sample was estimated by amplification of reference gene primers within the assay. To quantify the absolute abundance of each unique TCRbeta CDR3 rearrangement, sequence reads were collapsed and filtered. Productive Simpson clonality was computed per sample as the square root of Simpson's diversity index over productive rearrangements. This immuneACCESS table, as held by TCRdb, lists in-frame sequences with V and J called but not all clones. Of the missing ones, under half trace to an unresolved V gene in checked studies; the others have no known cause. The V and J calls and clone size were taken over from that table, and D and trimming were inferred from the DNA. This sample gives some 190,000 clones in total; roughly 84% of them show up just once. The top ten clonotypes cover less than 5.5% of the sample.

Each collaborating institution followed its own protocols to collect whole blood in K2EDTA tubes. For TCRbeta analysis, collaborator samples were shipped as frozen whole blood, as isolated PBMCs, or as DNA extracted from either sample type. The CDR3 starts with the cysteine, ends with the phenylalanine, and has 15 residues. This entry keeps only the CDR3 DNA: 45 bases, framed from base 1. V lost 0 bases and J lost 4 bases, and the count of bases not matched to a germline gene is 3. Taken from the germline V gene, the CDR1 and CDR2 loops are SGHTA and FQGNSA. Note on this clone: No cognate antigen has been identified for it. It has no much larger one-base neighbor in the sample; base qualities were not kept.

Recombination linked TRBV7-2 to TRBJ1-5, and TRBD1 matches 7 of the central bases. This TCR came from a woman older than 75 with acute or convalescent COVID-19. Sequencing was carried out using peripheral blood. This receptor has the CDR3 CASSLAPGQNQPQHF. The nucleotides read TGTGCCAGCAGCTTAGCCCCGGGACAGAATCAGCCCCAGCATTTT.